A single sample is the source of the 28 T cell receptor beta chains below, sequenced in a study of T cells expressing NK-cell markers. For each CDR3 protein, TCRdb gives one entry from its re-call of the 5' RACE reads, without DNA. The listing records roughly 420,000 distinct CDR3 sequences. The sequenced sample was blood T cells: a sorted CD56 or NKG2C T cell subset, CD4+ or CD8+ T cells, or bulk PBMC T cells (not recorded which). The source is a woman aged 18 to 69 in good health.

This chain's CDR3 is CASSRSSWGGPETQYF. The chain combines TRBV4-3 with TRBJ2-5; TCRdb indicates TRBD1, and absent DNA this call remains unverified. Germline V lookup: CDR1 LGHNA, CDR2 YSLEER. The CDR3 contains 16 residues.

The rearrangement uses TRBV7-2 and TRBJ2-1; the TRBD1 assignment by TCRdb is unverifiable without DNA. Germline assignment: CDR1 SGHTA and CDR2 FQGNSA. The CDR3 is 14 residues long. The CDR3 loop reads CASSKSGQWNEQFF.

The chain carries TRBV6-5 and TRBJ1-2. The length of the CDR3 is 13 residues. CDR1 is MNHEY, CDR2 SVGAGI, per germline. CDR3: CASSWVGNYGYTF.

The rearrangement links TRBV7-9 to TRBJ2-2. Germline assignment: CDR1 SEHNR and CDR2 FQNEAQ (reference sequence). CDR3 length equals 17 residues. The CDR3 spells CASSLGVFVPNTGELFF.

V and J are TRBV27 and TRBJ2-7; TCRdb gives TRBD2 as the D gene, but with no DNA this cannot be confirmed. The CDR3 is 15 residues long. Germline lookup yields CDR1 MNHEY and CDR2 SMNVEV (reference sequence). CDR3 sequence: CASRARSQSSYEQYF.

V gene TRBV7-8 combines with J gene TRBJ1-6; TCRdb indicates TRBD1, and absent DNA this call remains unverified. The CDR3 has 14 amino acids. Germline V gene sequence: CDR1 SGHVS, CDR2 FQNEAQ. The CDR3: CASSLGTGVSPLHF.

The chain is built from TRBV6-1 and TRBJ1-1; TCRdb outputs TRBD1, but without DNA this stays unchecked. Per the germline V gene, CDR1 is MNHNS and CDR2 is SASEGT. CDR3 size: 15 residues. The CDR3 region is CASSPQELMVTEAFF.

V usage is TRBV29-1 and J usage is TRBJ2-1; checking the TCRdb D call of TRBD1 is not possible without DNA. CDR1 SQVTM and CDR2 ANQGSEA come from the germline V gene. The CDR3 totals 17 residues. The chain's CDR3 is CSVCRGSSYSGDNEQFF.

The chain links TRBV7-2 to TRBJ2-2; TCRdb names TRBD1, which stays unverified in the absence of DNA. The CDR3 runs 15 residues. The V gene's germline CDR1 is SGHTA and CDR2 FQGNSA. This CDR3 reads CASSLSRWGPGELFF.

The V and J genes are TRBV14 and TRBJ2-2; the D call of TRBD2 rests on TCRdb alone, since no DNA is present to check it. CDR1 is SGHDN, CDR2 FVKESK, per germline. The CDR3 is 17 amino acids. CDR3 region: CASSQESLAGVTGELFF.

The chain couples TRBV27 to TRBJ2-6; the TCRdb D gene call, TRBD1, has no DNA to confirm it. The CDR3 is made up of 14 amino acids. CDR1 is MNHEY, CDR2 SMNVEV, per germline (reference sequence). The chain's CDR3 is CASSPPGGPNVLTF.

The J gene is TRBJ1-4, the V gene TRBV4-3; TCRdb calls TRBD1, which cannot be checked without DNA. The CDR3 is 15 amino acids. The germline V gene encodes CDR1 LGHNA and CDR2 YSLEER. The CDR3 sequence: CASSQGHRGGEKLFF.

The CDR3 reads CASSYLGTSGSTVETQYF. The rearrangement joins TRBV6-5 to TRBJ2-5; TCRdb outputs TRBD2, but without DNA this stays unchecked. From germline, CDR1 is MNHEY and CDR2 SVGAGI. This CDR3 is 18 amino acids long.

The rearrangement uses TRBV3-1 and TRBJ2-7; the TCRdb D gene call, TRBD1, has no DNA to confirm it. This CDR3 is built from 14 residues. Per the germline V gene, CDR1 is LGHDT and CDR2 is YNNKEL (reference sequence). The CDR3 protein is CASSQRGVIYEQYF.

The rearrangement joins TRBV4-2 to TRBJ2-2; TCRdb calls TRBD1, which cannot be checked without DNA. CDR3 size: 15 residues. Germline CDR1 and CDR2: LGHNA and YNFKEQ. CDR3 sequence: CASSLLRGFGGELFF.

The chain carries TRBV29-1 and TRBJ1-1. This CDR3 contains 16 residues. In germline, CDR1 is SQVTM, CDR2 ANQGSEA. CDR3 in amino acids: CSVGGEGFGMNTEAFF.

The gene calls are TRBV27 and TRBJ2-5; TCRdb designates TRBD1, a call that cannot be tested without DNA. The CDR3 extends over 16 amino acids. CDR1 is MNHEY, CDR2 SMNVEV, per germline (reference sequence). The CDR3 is CASSLNGNWVEETQYF.

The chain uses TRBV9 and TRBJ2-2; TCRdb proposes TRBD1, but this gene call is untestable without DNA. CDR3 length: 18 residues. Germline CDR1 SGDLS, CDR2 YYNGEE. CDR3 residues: CASSVHPGTGGNTGELFF.

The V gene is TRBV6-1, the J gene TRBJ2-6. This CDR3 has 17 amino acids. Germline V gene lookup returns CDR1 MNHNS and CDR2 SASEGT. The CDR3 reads CASSEAYKGTGANVLTF.

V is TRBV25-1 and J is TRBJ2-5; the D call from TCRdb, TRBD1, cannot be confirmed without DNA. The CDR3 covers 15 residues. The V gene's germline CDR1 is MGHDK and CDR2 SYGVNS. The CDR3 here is CASSDGGTGKETQYF. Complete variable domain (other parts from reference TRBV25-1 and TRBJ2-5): EADIYQTPRYLVIGTGKKITLECSQTMGHDKMYWYQQDPGMELHLIHYSYGVNSTEKGDLSSESTVSRIRTEHFPLTLESARPSHTSQYLCASSDGGTGKETQYFGPGTRLLVL.

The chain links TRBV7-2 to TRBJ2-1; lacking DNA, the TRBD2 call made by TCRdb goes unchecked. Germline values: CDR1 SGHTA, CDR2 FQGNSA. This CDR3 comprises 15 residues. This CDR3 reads CASRNWTSSYNEQFF.

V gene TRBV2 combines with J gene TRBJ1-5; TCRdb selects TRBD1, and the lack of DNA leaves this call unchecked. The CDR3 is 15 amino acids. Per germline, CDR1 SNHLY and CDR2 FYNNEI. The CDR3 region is CASSERGKGNQPQHF.

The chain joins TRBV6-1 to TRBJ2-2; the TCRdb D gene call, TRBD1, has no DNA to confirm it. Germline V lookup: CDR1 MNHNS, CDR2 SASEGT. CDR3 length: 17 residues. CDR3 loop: CASRRTTGASGTGELFF.

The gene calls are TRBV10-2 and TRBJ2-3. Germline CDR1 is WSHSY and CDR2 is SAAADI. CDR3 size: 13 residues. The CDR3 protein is CASSDGWADTQYF.

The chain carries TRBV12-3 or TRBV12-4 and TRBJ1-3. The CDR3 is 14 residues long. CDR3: CASSAGISGNTIYF.

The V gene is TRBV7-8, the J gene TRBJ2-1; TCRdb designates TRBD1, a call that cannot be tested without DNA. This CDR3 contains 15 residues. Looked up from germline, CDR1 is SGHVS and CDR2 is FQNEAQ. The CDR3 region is CASSFGTTGVDERFF.

CDR3 residues: CAWEGGNTEAFF. The chain combines TRBV30 with TRBJ1-1; TCRdb picks TRBD1, but there is no DNA to check that call. This CDR3 has 12 residues. Germline loops: CDR1 GTSNPN, CDR2 SVGIG (reference sequence).

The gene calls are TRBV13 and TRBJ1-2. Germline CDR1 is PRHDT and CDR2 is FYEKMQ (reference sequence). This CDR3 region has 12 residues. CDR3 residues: CASSLGASGYTF. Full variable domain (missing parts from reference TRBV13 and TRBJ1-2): AAGVIQSPRHLIKEKRETATLKCYPIPRHDTVYWYQQGPGQDPQFLISFYEKMQSDKGSIPDRFSAQQFSDYHSELNMSSLELGDSALYFCASSLGASGYTFGSGTRLTVV.